The T cell receptor beta chain described here comes from a study of T cell responses to AZD1222 COVID-19 vaccine. Study-wide findings and caveats: Only after the peak T cell response were repertoires sampled. Unmutated variant regions reportedly attract nearly half of all spike-specific TCRs.

This clone was seen just once. Antigen: not known. Clones were sequenced by immunoSEQ multiplex PCR, and TCRdb holds only the in-frame ones, with some missing. The sample records over 90,000 clones, approximately 90% being singletons. This CDR3 contains 17 residues. Germline lookup yields CDR1 MNHNS and CDR2 SASEGT. V dropped 0 bases and J dropped 4; count of bases not matched to a gene: 9. The starting material was peripheral blood, obtained 28 days after the second AZD1222 dose. The chain joins TRBV6-1 to TRBJ1-1; 9 bases map to TRBD1. The sequence was collected from an adult who received the AZD1222 COVID-19 vaccine. CDR3 in DNA: TGTGCCAGCAGTGAAGCGCATTGGGGACAGGGAGGCACTGAAGCTTTCTTT. This codes for CASSEAHWGQGGTEAFF.